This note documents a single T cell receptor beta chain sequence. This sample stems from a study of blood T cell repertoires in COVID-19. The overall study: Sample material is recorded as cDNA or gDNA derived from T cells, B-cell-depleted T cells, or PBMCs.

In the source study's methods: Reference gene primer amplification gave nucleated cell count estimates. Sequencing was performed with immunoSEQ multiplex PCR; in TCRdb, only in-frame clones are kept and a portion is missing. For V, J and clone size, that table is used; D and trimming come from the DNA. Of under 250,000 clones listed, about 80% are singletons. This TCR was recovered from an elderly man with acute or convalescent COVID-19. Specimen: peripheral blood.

CDR3 DNA: TGTGCCAGCAGTGAAGTCGGACACCTAAGCAATCAGCCCCAGCATTTT. It encodes CASSEVGHLSNQPQHF. J is TRBJ1-5 and V is TRBV6-1, with D perhaps matching TRBD1 (5 bases). Germline assignment: CDR1 MNHNS and CDR2 SASEGT. The V and J ends lost 1 base and 1 base respectively, with 11 bases between them. This CDR3 has 16 residues.